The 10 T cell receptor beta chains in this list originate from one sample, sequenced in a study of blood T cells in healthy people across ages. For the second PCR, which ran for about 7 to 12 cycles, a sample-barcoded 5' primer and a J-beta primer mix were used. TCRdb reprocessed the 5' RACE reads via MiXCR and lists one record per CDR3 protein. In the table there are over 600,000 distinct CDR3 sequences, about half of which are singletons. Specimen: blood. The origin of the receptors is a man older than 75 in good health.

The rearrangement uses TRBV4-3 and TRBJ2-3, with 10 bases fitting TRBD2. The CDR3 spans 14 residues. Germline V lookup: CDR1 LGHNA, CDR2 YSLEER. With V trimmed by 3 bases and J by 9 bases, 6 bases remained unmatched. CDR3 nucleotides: TGCGCCAGCAGCCATGGACTAGCGGTAGGAACGCAGTATTTT. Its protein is CASSHGLAVGTQYF.

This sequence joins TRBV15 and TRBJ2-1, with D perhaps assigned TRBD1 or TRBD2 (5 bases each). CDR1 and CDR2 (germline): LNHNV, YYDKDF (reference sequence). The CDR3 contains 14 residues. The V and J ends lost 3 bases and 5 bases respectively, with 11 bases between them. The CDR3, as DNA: TGTGCCACCAGCAGCCGGGACGATAACAATGAGCAGTTCTTC. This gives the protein CATSSRDDNNEQFF.

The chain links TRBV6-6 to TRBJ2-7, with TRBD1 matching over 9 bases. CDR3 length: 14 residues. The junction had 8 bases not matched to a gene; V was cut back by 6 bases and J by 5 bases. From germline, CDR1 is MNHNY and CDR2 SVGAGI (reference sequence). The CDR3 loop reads CASRPGQGSHEQYF. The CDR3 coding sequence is TGTGCCAGCAGACCCGGACAGGGGAGCCACGAGCAGTACTTC.

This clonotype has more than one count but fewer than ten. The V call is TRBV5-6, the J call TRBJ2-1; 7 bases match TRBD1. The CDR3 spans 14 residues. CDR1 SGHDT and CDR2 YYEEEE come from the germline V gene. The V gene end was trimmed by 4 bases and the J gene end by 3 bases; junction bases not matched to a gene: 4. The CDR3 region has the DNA TGTGCCAGCAGCCGACAGGGTGTCTACAATGAGCAGTTCTTC. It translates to CASSRQGVYNEQFF.

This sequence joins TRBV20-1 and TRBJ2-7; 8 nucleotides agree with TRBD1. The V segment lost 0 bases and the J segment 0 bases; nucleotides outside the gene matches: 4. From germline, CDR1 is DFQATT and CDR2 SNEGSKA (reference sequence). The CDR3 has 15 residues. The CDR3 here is CSAREYGQGSYEQYF. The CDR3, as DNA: TGCAGTGCTAGAGAATATGGACAGGGCTCCTACGAGCAGTACTTC.

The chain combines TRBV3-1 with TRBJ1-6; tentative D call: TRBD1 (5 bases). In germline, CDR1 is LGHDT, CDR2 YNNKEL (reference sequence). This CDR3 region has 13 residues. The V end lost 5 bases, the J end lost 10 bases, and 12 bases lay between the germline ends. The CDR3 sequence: CASSDRDFSPLHF. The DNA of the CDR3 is TGTGCCAGCAGCGACCGGGACTTCTCACCCCTCCACTTT.

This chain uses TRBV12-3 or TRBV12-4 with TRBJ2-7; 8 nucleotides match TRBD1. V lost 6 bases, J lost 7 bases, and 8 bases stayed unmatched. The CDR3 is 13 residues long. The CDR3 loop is CASSLGQAIEQYF. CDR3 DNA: TGTGCCAGCAGCCTGGGACAGGCTATTGAGCAGTACTTC.

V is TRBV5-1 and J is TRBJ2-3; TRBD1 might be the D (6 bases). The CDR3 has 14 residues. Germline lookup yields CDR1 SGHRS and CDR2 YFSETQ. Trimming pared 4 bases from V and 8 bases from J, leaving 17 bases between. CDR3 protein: CASSTDNRVGTQYF. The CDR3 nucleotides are TGCGCCAGCAGCACGGACAACAGGGTTGGTACGCAGTATTTT.

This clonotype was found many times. CDR3 residues: CASSVTTGTYEQYF. Written as DNA, the CDR3 is TGTGCCAGCAGCGTGACGACAGGGACCTACGAGCAGTACTTC. The V gene is TRBV9, the J gene TRBJ2-7, with TRBD1 matching over 7 bases. The germline gives CDR1 SGDLS, CDR2 YYNGEE. After removal of 2 bases from V and 2 bases from J, the junction contained 4 bases not matched to a gene. The CDR3 is made up of 14 amino acids.

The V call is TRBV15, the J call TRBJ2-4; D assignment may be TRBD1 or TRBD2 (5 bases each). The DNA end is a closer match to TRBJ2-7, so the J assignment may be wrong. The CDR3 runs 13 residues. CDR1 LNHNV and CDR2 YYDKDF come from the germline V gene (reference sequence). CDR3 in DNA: TGTGCCACCAGCAGTGGGACCTTTTACGAGCAGTACTTC. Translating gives CATSSGTFYEQYF.